This T cell receptor beta chain was captured by sequencing in a study of molecular identifiers for immune sequencing clone quantification. At the level of the study: Replicate RNA from roughly 21,000 or 96,000 naive CD8 T cells formed five aliquots; four were sequenced. General study points: Even with around 1 million naive cells present, spiked Jurkat TCR RNA from one cell was reportedly detectable.

Libraries from naive CD8 cells were generated from about 20,000 to 1,000,000 sorted cells (with 10%, 30% or 50% RNA). The germline V gene encodes CDR1 SGHDN and CDR2 FVKESK. The CDR3 runs 14 residues. Trimming took 4 bases from V and 5 from J; bases not matched to a gene: 5. Notes on this clonotype: The antigen is undetermined. This clone may be a read error of a much larger clone one base away.

MiXCR, run by TCRdb on the PCR reads, gives a single entry per CDR3 protein. Of roughly 100,000 distinct CDR3 sequences in the sample, around 37% were seen once. The sample comprised naive CD8+ T cells from blood, with Jurkat cell RNA spiked in. Subset denoted: FACS-sorted CD8+CD4-CCR7+CD45RA+ naive T cells. The TCR was taken from a human donor in good health. Some libraries in this study had Jurkat cell RNA spiked in. The chain has TRBV14 and TRBJ2-7; 10 nucleotides align to TRBD1. The CDR3 region is CASSLPDRGNEQYF. DNA for the CDR3: TGTGCCAGCAGCCTCCCGGACAGGGGGAACGAGCAGTACTTC.